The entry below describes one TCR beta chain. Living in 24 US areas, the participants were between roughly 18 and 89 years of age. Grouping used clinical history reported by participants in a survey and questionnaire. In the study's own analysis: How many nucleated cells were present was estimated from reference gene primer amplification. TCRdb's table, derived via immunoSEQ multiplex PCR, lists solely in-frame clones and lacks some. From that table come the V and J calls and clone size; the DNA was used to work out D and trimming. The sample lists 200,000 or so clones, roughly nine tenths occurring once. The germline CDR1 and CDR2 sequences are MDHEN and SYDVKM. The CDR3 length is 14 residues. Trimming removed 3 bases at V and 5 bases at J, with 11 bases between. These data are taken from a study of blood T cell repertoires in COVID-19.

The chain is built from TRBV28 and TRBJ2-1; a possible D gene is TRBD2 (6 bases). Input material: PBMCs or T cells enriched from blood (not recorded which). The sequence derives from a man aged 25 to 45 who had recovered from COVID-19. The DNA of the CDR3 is TGTGCCAGCAGTTTCACTAGCAGGGACAATGAGCAGTTCTTC. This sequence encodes CASSFTSRDNEQFF. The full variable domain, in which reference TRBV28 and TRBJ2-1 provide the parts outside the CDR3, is DVKVTQSSRYLVKRTGEKVFLECVQDMDHENMFWYRQDPGLGLRLIYFSYDVKMKEKGDIPEGYSVSREKKERFSLILESASTNQTSMYLCASSFTSRDNEQFFGPGTRLTVL.